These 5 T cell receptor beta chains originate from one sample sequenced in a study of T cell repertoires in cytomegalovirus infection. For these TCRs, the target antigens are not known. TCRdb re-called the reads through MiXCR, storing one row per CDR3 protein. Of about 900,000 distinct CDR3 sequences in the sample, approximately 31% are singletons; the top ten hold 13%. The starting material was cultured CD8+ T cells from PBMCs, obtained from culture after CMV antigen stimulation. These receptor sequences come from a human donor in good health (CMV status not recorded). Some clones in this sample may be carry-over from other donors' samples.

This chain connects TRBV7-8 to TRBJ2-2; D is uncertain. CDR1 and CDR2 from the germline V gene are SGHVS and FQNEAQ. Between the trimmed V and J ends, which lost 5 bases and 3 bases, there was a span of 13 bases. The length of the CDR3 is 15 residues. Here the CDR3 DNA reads TGTGCCAGCAGCGAGTCCTGGGGTTACACCGGGGAGCTGTTTTTT. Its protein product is CASSESWGYTGELFF. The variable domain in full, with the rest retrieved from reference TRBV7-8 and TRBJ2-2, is GAGVSQSPRYKVAKRGQDVALRCDPISGHVSLFWYQQALGQGPEFLTYFQNEAQLDKSGLPSDRFFAERPEGSVSTLKIQRTQQEDSAVYLCASSESWGYTGELFFGEGSRLTVL.

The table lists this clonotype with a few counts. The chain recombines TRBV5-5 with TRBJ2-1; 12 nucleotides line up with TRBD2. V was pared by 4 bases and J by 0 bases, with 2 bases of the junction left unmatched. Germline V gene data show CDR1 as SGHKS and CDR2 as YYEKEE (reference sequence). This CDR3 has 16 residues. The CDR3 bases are TGTGCCAGCAGCGCGACTAGCGGGAGCTCCTACAATGAGCAGTTCTTC. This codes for CASSATSGSSYNEQFF.

The CDR3 sequence is CASRQPRSEGVAEAFF. For the CDR3, the DNA is TGTGCCAGCAGACAACCCCGCTCGGAGGGTGTGGCTGAAGCTTTCTTT. The chain joins TRBV6-2 or TRBV6-3 to TRBJ1-1; D is unclear. Per the germline V gene, CDR1 is MNHEY and CDR2 is SVGEGT. With 6 bases removed from V and 6 bases from J, the gap between germline ends came to 23 bases. The CDR3 length is 16 residues.

CDR3 sequence: CASSVALGYEQFF. The CDR3 nucleotides read TGTGCCAGCAGCGTAGCTCTAGGGTATGAGCAGTTCTTC. This rearrangement joins TRBV9 to TRBJ2-1; D is unresolved. CDR3 length: 13 amino acids. In germline, CDR1 is SGDLS, CDR2 YYNGEE. V gave up 0 bases and J gave up 8 bases, with 9 bases separating them. Looking up the rest from reference TRBV9 and TRBJ2-1 gives the full variable domain: DSGVTQTPKHLITATGQRVTLRCSPRSGDLSVYWYQQSLDQGLQFLIQYYNGEERAKGNILERFSAQQFPDLHSELNLSSLELGDSALYFCASSVALGYEQFFGPGTRLTVL.

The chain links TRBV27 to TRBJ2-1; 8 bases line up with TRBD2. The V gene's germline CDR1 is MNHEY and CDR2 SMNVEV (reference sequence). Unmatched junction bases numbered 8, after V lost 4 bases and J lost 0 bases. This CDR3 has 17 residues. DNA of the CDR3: TGTGCCAGCAGTTCCCTTGGACTAGCCCGCTCCTACAATGAGCAGTTCTTC. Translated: CASSSLGLARSYNEQFF.